The entry that follows covers one TCR beta chain sequence. This CDR3 has 11 amino acids. Deletions cut 5 bases from V and 3 bases from J, with 4 bases between. This sample is part of a study of blood T cell repertoires in COVID-19. Some clones are missing from TCRdb's copy, which holds only in-frame ones; the method was immunoSEQ multiplex PCR. The data contain approximately 110,000 clones, approximately 90% of them singletons. The chain couples TRBV12-3 or TRBV12-4 to TRBJ1-1; D is unresolved. Sequenced: peripheral blood. This sequence was found in a man aged 50 or older with COVID-19, enrolled during active disease. The CDR3 bases are TGTGCCAGCAGTCCGGACACTGAAGCTTTCTTT. Translation: CASSPDTEAFF.